This T cell receptor (beta chain) was profiled in a study of blood T cell repertoires in COVID-19. The repertoire was sequenced with immunoSEQ multiplex PCR; TCRdb's copy has only in-frame clones and lacks some. The profile shows 65,000 to 95,000 clones, around 78% of them singletons. CDR3 size: 14 residues. CDR1 SNHLY and CDR2 FYNNEI come from the germline V gene. V trimming: 4 bases; J trimming: 7 bases; junction bases outside the gene matches: 5. This clonotype was obtained from a man in his 60s with COVID-19, enrolled during active disease. The chain joins TRBV2 to TRBJ1-4, with TRBD1 matching over 8 bases. The specimen was peripheral blood. DNA for the CDR3: TGTGCCAGCAGTGTCAGGGGGCGTGGTGAAAAACTGTTTTTT. This sequence encodes CASSVRGRGEKLFF.